This TCR beta chain derives from a study of T-cell memory formation after mild COVID-19. V lost 5 bases and J 6 bases, leaving 14 bases between the germline ends. The CDR3 covers 14 residues. The germline gives CDR1 MNHEY, CDR2 SVGAGI. Using its own MiXCR run on the 5' RACE reads, TCRdb lists one record per CDR3 protein. The sample lists around 300,000 distinct CDR3 sequences; 18% were seen once. This clonotype was seen a handful of times. The material sequenced was PBMCs or a T cell subset sorted from them (not recorded which). This sequence was found in a man aged 18 to 30 who had mild COVID-19 (a few samples of this study predate the infection). Cell type and time point are not known. The chain employs TRBV6-5 and TRBJ2-1; D may correspond to TRBD1 or TRBD2 (6 bases each). CDR3 coding DNA: TGTGCCAGCAGTCTGTCGGGGGCTGGCAATGAGCAGTTCTTC. Encoded protein: CASSLSGAGNEQFF.